The 26 T cell receptor beta chains given below trace back to one sample, sequenced in a study of blood T cell repertoires in COVID-19 (TCRdb year 2020). Library preparation employed the immunoSEQ multiplex PCR assay. What TCRdb holds here is the immuneACCESS table cut down to in-frame rearrangements. Part of the clones is not present; checked against another copy, under half of the missing clones reflect an unresolved V gene, and the others are unexplained. The sample table contains 150,000 to 200,000 clones; only one count was recorded for roughly 85% of them. The biggest ten clones account for 3% to 3.5% of the sample. Sequenced material: peripheral blood. These receptors all stem from a man aged 60 to 75 with acute or convalescent COVID-19.

The chain uses TRBV7-2 and TRBJ1-1, with TRBD1 matching over 10 bases. V was clipped by 1 base and J by 7 bases; unmatched bases: 3. The CDR3 sequence is 14 residues long. Germline CDR1 SGHTA, CDR2 FQGNSA. In DNA form, the CDR3 reads TGTGCCAGCAGCTTAGTGACAGGGGGCCTTGAAGCTTTCTTT. As protein: CASSLVTGGLEAFF.

The chain uses TRBV6-1 and TRBJ2-7; D is perhaps TRBD2 (5 bases). The length of the CDR3 is 16 residues. Trimming left V 2 bases short and J 0 bases short, with 14 bases between. CDR1 MNHNS and CDR2 SASEGT come from the germline V gene. The CDR3 DNA sequence: TGTGCCAGCAGTGAAATTATGGGTGGAGGCTCCTACGAGCAGTACTTC. Protein product: CASSEIMGGGSYEQYF.

The chain links TRBV18 to TRBJ2-2, with TRBD1 identical over 8 bases. The CDR3 runs to 14 residues. After removal of 3 bases from V and 6 bases from J, the junction contained 3 bases not matched to a gene. From germline, CDR1 is KGHSH and CDR2 LQKENI. This chain's CDR3 is CASSPDREAGELFF. CDR3 DNA: TGTGCCAGCTCACCGGACAGGGAGGCCGGGGAGCTGTTTTTT.

The chain is built from TRBV19 and TRBJ2-2, with TRBD2 matching 14 bases. V trimming: 4 bases; J trimming: 4 bases; junction bases outside the gene matches: 8. The germline V gene has CDR1 LNHDA and CDR2 SQIVND (reference sequence). The CDR3 contains 18 residues. CDR3 nucleotides: TGTGCCAGTAGTACCGGACTAGCGGGAGGAAAGAGCACCGGGGAGCTGTTTTTT. It encodes CASSTGLAGGKSTGELFF.

This rearrangement joins TRBV28 to TRBJ1-1; D unresolved. Between the trimmed V and J ends, which lost 4 bases and 1 base, there was a span of 7 bases. Germline CDR1 is MDHEN and CDR2 is SYDVKM. This CDR3 has 13 residues. The CDR3 loop is CASSYPGNTEAFF. The CDR3 bases are TGTGCCAGCAGTTACCCAGGGAACACTGAAGCTTTCTTT.

This chain uses TRBV29-1 with TRBJ1-1; tentative D call: TRBD1 (5 bases). CDR3 length: 12 residues. CDR1 is SQVTM, CDR2 ANQGSEA, per germline. Trimming removed 4 bases at V and 5 bases at J, with 11 bases between. DNA of the CDR3: TGCAGCGTTGTTCAGGGAAGGACTGAAGCTTTCTTT. This codes for CSVVQGRTEAFF.

This sequence joins TRBV19 and TRBJ2-1; tentative D call: TRBD1 (6 bases). The CDR3 has 14 amino acids. V lost 10 bases to trimming and J lost 4 bases, with 17 bases between them. The germline gives CDR1 LNHDA, CDR2 SQIVND (reference sequence). Written as DNA, the CDR3 is TGTGCCACCACGGGACATCCATCTTACAATGAGCAGTTCTTC. It codes for CATTGHPSYNEQFF.

CDR3 sequence (DNA): TGCGCCAGCAGCTTGACAGGGGTTAATGAAAAACTGTTTTTT. It yields the protein CASSLTGVNEKLFF. The gene calls are TRBV5-1 and TRBJ1-4; 7 nucleotides align to TRBD1. The CDR3 has 14 amino acids. Germline V gene data show CDR1 as SGHRS and CDR2 as YFSETQ. The V gene end was trimmed by 1 base and the J gene end by 4 bases; junction bases not matched to a gene: 1.

J is TRBJ2-5 and V is TRBV5-4, with D possibly being TRBD2 (6 bases). From germline, CDR1 is SGHNT and CDR2 YYREEE (reference sequence). The V end was cut by 1 base, the J end by 1 base, with 14 bases between. The CDR3 runs 16 residues. In DNA form, the CDR3 reads TGTGCCAGCAGCTTGCTTGGGGGGAGAGCCCAAGAGACCCAGTACTTC. Protein sequence: CASSLLGGRAQETQYF.

The chain is built from TRBV9 and TRBJ2-3; TRBD2 matches at 15 bases. The junction had 16 bases not matched to a gene; V was cut back by 4 bases and J by 4 bases. This CDR3 has 20 residues. Per germline, CDR1 SGDLS and CDR2 YYNGEE. The CDR3 reads CASSHPTGTSGRKSPDTQYF. Written as DNA, the CDR3 is TGTGCCAGCAGCCATCCTACCGGGACTAGCGGGAGGAAGAGCCCAGATACGCAGTATTTT.

The CDR3: CASSLNPTYNEQFF. CDR3 nucleotide sequence: TGTGCCAGCAGTCTCAACCCAACATACAATGAGCAGTTCTTC. The chain is built from TRBV27 and TRBJ2-1; D gene unclear. Trimming took 5 bases from V and 4 from J, leaving 12 bases between them. The CDR3 has 14 amino acids. Germline V gene sequence: CDR1 MNHEY, CDR2 SMNVEV (reference sequence).

The V and J genes are TRBV11-2 and TRBJ2-1; 8 nucleotides agree with TRBD2. V dropped 3 bases and J dropped 7; count of bases not matched to a gene: 5. CDR1 and CDR2 (germline): SGHAT, FQNNGV. The CDR3 is 14 amino acids. The CDR3 here is CASSFAGGGNEQFF. In DNA, the CDR3 is TGTGCCAGCAGCTTTGCGGGAGGTGGGAATGAGCAGTTCTTC.

The chain employs TRBV23-1 and TRBJ2-1; TRBD2 matches at 9 bases. TRBV23-1 has ORF status, its function being uncertain. The CDR3 contains 22 residues. V shed 1 base, J shed 5 bases, and the junction held 24 bases outside the gene matches. CDR3 amino acids: CASSQWLKGRQCSGSGHNEQFF. The CDR3 DNA reads as TGCGCCAGCAGTCAATGGTTGAAGGGCCGACAGTGTAGCGGGAGTGGGCACAATGAGCAGTTCTTC.

This clone was detected once. V is TRBV19 and J is TRBJ1-1; 9 nucleotides line up with TRBD1. The CDR3 is 15 residues long. J was trimmed by 3 bases and V by 6 bases; bases with no gene match: 8. Germline assignment: CDR1 LNHDA and CDR2 SQIVND (reference sequence). In DNA form, the CDR3 reads TGTGCCAGTAGCATAACAGGGGGCAGCGACACTGAAGCTTTCTTT. Translating it yields CASSITGGSDTEAFF.

The chain links TRBV7-3 to TRBJ2-7; TRBD1 matches at 10 bases. The germline CDR1 and CDR2 sequences are SGHTA and FQGTGA. CDR3 length: 14 residues. V lost 2 bases to trimming and J lost 2 bases; unmatched junction nucleotides: 0. CDR3 sequence reads: CASSLGTGAYEQYF. CDR3 coding DNA: TGTGCCAGCAGCTTAGGGACAGGGGCCTACGAGCAGTACTTC.

Only one count was recorded for this clone. The chain recombines TRBV9 with TRBJ2-5; D not certain. Germline assignment: CDR1 SGDLS and CDR2 YYNGEE. V gave up 4 bases and J gave up 4 bases, with 11 bases separating them. CDR3 length equals 13 residues. In nucleotides, the CDR3 is TGTGCCAGCAGCACCGGAGTAGGAGAGACCCAGTACTTC. This gives the protein CASSTGVGETQYF.

This chain uses TRBV19 with TRBJ2-2; 12 bases match TRBD2. V was pared by 6 bases and J by 4 bases, with 6 bases of the junction left unmatched. This CDR3 spans 16 amino acids. Germline V gene lookup returns CDR1 LNHDA and CDR2 SQIVND (reference sequence). DNA of the CDR3: TGTGCCAGTAGGGCTAGCGGGAGGGCCTTCACCGGGGAGCTGTTTTTT. Protein sequence: CASRASGRAFTGELFF.

V gene TRBV5-1 combines with J gene TRBJ2-1; weak D call: TRBD2 (6 bases). Germline CDR1 and CDR2: SGHRS and YFSETQ. V shed 0 bases and J shed 1 base, with 14 bases lying between them. This CDR3 spans 17 amino acids. CDR3 residues: CASSLDAWGVSYNEQFF. The DNA of the CDR3 is TGCGCCAGCAGCTTGGACGCCTGGGGGGTTTCCTACAATGAGCAGTTCTTC.

This clone was recorded once. The chain employs TRBV7-2 and TRBJ2-3; 7 positions match TRBD2. J lost 3 bases, V lost 2 bases, and 8 bases had no gene match. This CDR3 has 16 amino acids. The germline CDR1 and CDR2 sequences are SGHTA and FQGNSA. Here the CDR3 DNA reads TGTGCCAGCAGCTTATATCCGGGAGCGGGGACAGATACGCAGTATTTT. Translating gives CASSLYPGAGTDTQYF.

This clone showed up just once. This sequence joins TRBV5-6 and TRBJ2-3; TRBD2 is a possible D gene (5 bases). This CDR3 comprises 17 residues. Germline values: CDR1 SGHDT, CDR2 YYEEEE. V was shortened by 1 base and J by 4 bases, with 19 bases between the two germline ends. The CDR3 DNA follows: TGTGCCAGCAGCTTGCCTAGCCAGACGCAAAGGGCAGATACGCAGTATTTT. It translates to CASSLPSQTQRADTQYF.

The V gene is TRBV5-1, the J gene TRBJ2-7; D is possibly TRBD1 (5 bases). This CDR3 region has 12 residues. V was pared by 4 bases and J by 7 bases, with 12 bases between. Germline V CDR1 and CDR2: SGHRS, YFSETQ. CDR3 loop: CASSDPKGEQYF. The CDR3 DNA follows: TGCGCCAGCAGCGATCCCAAGGGGGAGCAGTACTTC. The full variable domain, with the rest looked up from reference TRBV5-1 and TRBJ2-7, is KAGVTQTPRYLIKTRGQQVTLSCSPISGHRSVSWYQQTPGQGLQFLFEYFSETQRNKGNFPGRFSGRQFSNSRSEMNVSTLELGDSALYLCASSDPKGEQYFGPGTRLTVT.

This chain links TRBV23-1 with TRBJ2-7; D is perhaps TRBD2 (5 bases). TRBV23-1 falls under the ORF class, with uncertain function. Trimming stripped 3 bases from V and 3 bases from J, with 12 bases between. This CDR3 is 14 amino acids long. Here the CDR3 DNA reads TGCGCCAGCAGTCAGTCTGGACGGGACTACGAGCAGTACTTC. Protein: CASSQSGRDYEQYF.

This chain uses TRBV7-2 with TRBJ1-3, with D perhaps TRBD1 (5 bases). CDR3 length equals 15 residues. Trimming pared 2 bases from V and 1 base from J, leaving 9 bases between. The germline V gene has CDR1 SGHTA and CDR2 FQGNSA. The CDR3 here is CASSLPGASGNTIYF. The CDR3 coding sequence is TGTGCCAGCAGCTTACCTGGGGCATCTGGAAACACCATATATTTT.

This rearrangement joins TRBV7-2 to TRBJ2-1; 10 bases are a match to TRBD2. The CDR3 length is 15 residues. The ends lost 3 bases at V and 8 bases at J; junction bases unmatched: 7. Per germline, CDR1 SGHTA and CDR2 FQGNSA. CDR3 in amino acids: CASSFRQREGHEQFF. For the CDR3, the DNA is TGTGCCAGCAGCTTCAGACAGCGGGAGGGCCATGAGCAGTTCTTC.

This chain joins TRBV10-3 and TRBJ1-4, with TRBD1 identical over 11 bases. Trimming cost V 8 bases and J 6 bases; bases outside gene matches: 2. This CDR3 comprises 13 residues. The germline gives CDR1 ENHRY, CDR2 SYGVKD. Written as DNA, the CDR3 is TGTGCCATCGGGGGACAGGGGGATGAAAAACTGTTTTTT. This translates into CAIGGQGDEKLFF.

The chain recombines TRBV27 with TRBJ1-2, with D perhaps matching TRBD1 (5 bases). The CDR3 spans 13 residues. V was pared by 4 bases and J by 7 bases, with 13 bases between. Germline CDR1 MNHEY, CDR2 SMNVEV (reference sequence). The CDR3 region is CASSSSGRGGYTF. Written as DNA, the CDR3 is TGTGCCAGCAGTTCGTCAGGGAGGGGTGGCTACACCTTC.